This TCR beta chain stems from a study of blood T cell repertoires in COVID-19. The wider study: Specimens from acute and convalescent COVID-19 originated in the United States, Italy and Spain. Nucleic acid was either cDNA or gDNA, and it came from T cells, B-cell-depleted T cells, or PBMCs.

Seattle researchers signed up patients amid active infection and tracked them longitudinally. Authors' data handling: Cell counts per sample came from amplifying reference gene primers. Repertoires were generated with immunoSEQ multiplex PCR, while TCRdb's copy carries only in-frame clones and drops some. V and J calls and clone size are as listed in that table; D and trimming were resolved from the DNA. Found here are some 85,000 clones, about 83% of them singletons; the top ten hold roughly 6.3%. This CDR3 contains 16 residues. Germline values: CDR1 LGHNA, CDR2 YSLEER. V lost 1 base and J lost 6; bases outside the gene matches: 11.

The J gene is TRBJ1-2, the V gene TRBV4-3; 7 positions match TRBD1. The sample was peripheral blood. The clonotype comes from an older man with COVID-19, enrolled during active disease. This CDR3 reads CASSQVVGGGIDGYTF. The CDR3 DNA reads TGCGCCAGCAGCCAAGTGGTTGGAGGGGGCATCGATGGCTACACCTTC.